This passage covers 27 T cell receptor beta chains from one sample sequenced in a study of blood T cells in healthy people across ages (dated by TCRdb to between 2014 and 2016). Libraries were constructed by 5' RACE. Sequencing used an Illumina HiSeq 2500. A second roughly 6 to 12 cycle PCR used a sample-barcoded 5' primer and a J-beta primer mix. TCRdb reprocessing: public reads trimmed at Q25 with fastp, clones called with MiXCR, in-frame beta chains kept. Duplicate CDR3 protein sequences are folded into a single record with the most common DNA and genes. The sample table shows around 1.7 million distinct CDR3 sequences, and about 30% are seen once. 6.5% to 8.5% of the sample is in the top ten clones. The sequencing sample was made of blood. The receptor set was obtained from a woman under 40 in good health.

This clonotype was found a few times. This chain links TRBV2 with TRBJ1-1; no clear D. Germline values: CDR1 SNHLY, CDR2 FYNNEI. Between the trimmed V and J ends, which lost 6 bases and 7 bases, there was a span of 9 bases. This CDR3 is 11 amino acids long. The CDR3 nucleotides read TGTGCCAGCAGCCCCGGATATGAAGCTTTCTTT. This gives the protein CASSPGYEAFF.

There are many counts of this clonotype. The chain joins TRBV5-5 to TRBJ2-1, with D perhaps being TRBD1 or TRBD2 (5 bases each). V was pared by 0 bases and J by 15 bases, with 19 bases between. Germline loops: CDR1 SGHKS, CDR2 YYEKEE (reference sequence). This CDR3 has 14 residues. The CDR3 DNA is TGTGCCAGCAGCTTGGGGCTAACGAGGGGCGCAGGGTTCTTC. Translation gives CASSLGLTRGAGFF.

On this clonotype itself: A much larger clone lies one base from this, so it may be a read error. The chain joins TRBV7-2 to TRBJ1-2; 7 nucleotides align to TRBD1. Germline trimming cut 4 bases from V and 3 bases from J; bases unmatched to any gene: 8. This CDR3 is built from 15 residues. The V gene's germline CDR1 is SGHTA and CDR2 FQGNSA. This chain's CDR3 is CASSSGQHGDYGYTF. The CDR3 coding sequence is TGTGCCAGCAGCTCGGGACAGCATGGGGACTATGGCTACACCTTC.

This clonotype showed up just a few times. The rearrangement joins TRBV12-3 or TRBV12-4 to TRBJ2-3; no firm D call. The CDR3 sequence is 12 residues long. V was pared by 8 bases and J by 6 bases, with 12 bases between. In DNA, the CDR3 is TGTGCCAGCGGATCCGGGCGCGATACGCAGTATTTT. Its protein product is CASGSGRDTQYF.

This clonotype was detected a few times. The V and J genes are TRBV12-3 or TRBV12-4 and TRBJ1-1; D is unresolved. The CDR3 contains 13 residues. With 6 bases removed from V and 10 bases from J, the gap between germline ends came to 18 bases. CDR3 coding DNA: TGTGCCAGCAGGCCCCCCCGGGCGGCTCGAGCTTTCTTT. This translates into CASRPPRAARAFF.

This clonotype has just a few counts. V gene TRBV20-1 combines with J gene TRBJ1-4; a weak D match, TRBD1 (6 bases). Germline V gene lookup returns CDR1 DFQATT and CDR2 SNEGSKA (reference sequence). V dropped 8 bases and J dropped 6 bases, with 13 bases sitting between them. This CDR3 contains 12 residues. CDR3 DNA: TGCAGTATCCGGGGGCAGGATGAAAAACTGTTTTTT. Protein product: CSIRGQDEKLFF.

This clonotype was recorded at least ten times. The chain joins TRBV12-3 or TRBV12-4 to TRBJ2-5; the D gene is possibly TRBD2 (7 bases). V was cut by 6 bases and J by 2 bases, with 16 bases left in between. This CDR3 comprises 15 residues. Here the CDR3 reads CASRISGGRQETQYF. The CDR3 coding sequence is TGTGCCAGCAGGATTTCGGGGGGCCGACAAGAGACCCAGTACTTC.

The sample holds many counts of this clonotype. This chain links TRBV9 with TRBJ2-7; 7 nucleotides align to TRBD2. V lost 0 bases and J lost 4; bases outside the gene matches: 4. The CDR3 loop spans 14 amino acids. Germline CDR1 is SGDLS and CDR2 is YYNGEE. The chain's CDR3 is CASSVATGGYEQYF. CDR3 coding DNA: TGTGCCAGCAGCGTAGCTACGGGGGGTTACGAGCAGTACTTC.

This clonotype was detected ten times or more. Here the CDR3 DNA reads TGTGCCAGCAGTTACGCGGGACTAGCGGCAGATACGCAGTATTTT. This gives the protein CASSYAGLAADTQYF. The chain is built from TRBV6-5 and TRBJ2-3; 11 nucleotides match TRBD2. This CDR3 spans 15 amino acids. Trimming removed 2 bases from V and 4 bases from J; junction bases left unmatched: 2. Germline lookup yields CDR1 MNHEY and CDR2 SVGAGI.

The chain combines TRBV3-1 with TRBJ2-7, with D tentatively TRBD2 (7 bases). CDR1 LGHDT and CDR2 YNNKEL come from the germline V gene (reference sequence). This CDR3 is 15 amino acids long. V was clipped by 5 bases and J by 0 bases, with 14 bases between them. The CDR3 protein is CASSVRRGPSYEQYF. The CDR3 DNA is TGTGCCAGCAGCGTCCGGCGGGGGCCCTCCTACGAGCAGTACTTC.

The genes are TRBV20-1 and TRBJ2-7; 12 positions agree with TRBD2. This CDR3 is built from 14 residues. Germline CDR1 is DFQATT and CDR2 is SNEGSKA (reference sequence). Germline trimming cut 6 bases from V and 6 bases from J; bases unmatched to any gene: 9. CDR3 loop: CSAFRLAGVREQYF. The CDR3 DNA sequence: TGCAGTGCGTTTCGACTAGCGGGAGTTCGCGAGCAGTACTTC.

This clonotype occurred a few times. The J gene is TRBJ2-5, the V gene TRBV3-1; D gene unclear. Per germline, CDR1 LGHDT and CDR2 YNNKEL (reference sequence). CDR3 length equals 17 residues. The V end was cut by 5 bases, the J end by 5 bases, with 24 bases between. The CDR3 sequence is CASSRVTPILDWETQYF. The DNA of the CDR3 is TGTGCCAGCAGCAGAGTGACCCCGATACTCGACTGGGAGACCCAGTACTTC.

The chain carries TRBV7-9 and TRBJ2-7; tentatively, D is TRBD1 (5 bases). Trimming pared 3 bases from V and 2 bases from J, leaving 11 bases between. Germline CDR1 SEHNR, CDR2 FQNEAQ (reference sequence). This CDR3 region has 14 residues. CDR3 loop: CASSFEGAPYEQYF. The CDR3, as DNA: TGTGCCAGCAGCTTTGAAGGGGCCCCCTACGAGCAGTACTTC.

The chain combines TRBV5-1 with TRBJ2-5, with 7 bases matching TRBD2. Germline V gene data show CDR1 as SGHRS and CDR2 as YFSETQ. Losses at the gene ends were 3 bases for V and 4 bases for J; bases not matched to a gene: 12. This CDR3 comprises 16 residues. Here the CDR3 DNA reads TGCGCCAGCAGCTGGTACTGGGAGGGGTCAGGAGAGACCCAGTACTTC. It encodes CASSWYWEGSGETQYF.

There are a few counts of this clonotype. The chain has TRBV12-3 or TRBV12-4 and TRBJ1-1; D gene unclear. Trimming took 1 base from V and 12 from J, leaving 12 bases between them. This CDR3 is 12 amino acids long. The chain's CDR3 is CASSLVKSDTFF. CDR3 DNA: TGTGCCAGCAGTTTAGTCAAGAGTGATACTTTCTTT.

This clonotype has a handful of counts. This chain uses TRBV15 with TRBJ2-1, with 11 bases fitting TRBD1. The CDR3 is made up of 15 amino acids. The ends lost 3 bases at V and 8 bases at J; junction bases unmatched: 6. Per the germline V gene, CDR1 is LNHNV and CDR2 is YYDKDF (reference sequence). CDR3 loop: CATSREGQGGDEQFF. The CDR3, as DNA: TGTGCCACCAGCAGGGAGGGACAGGGGGGGGATGAGCAGTTCTTC.

The chain has TRBV5-4 and TRBJ1-2, with unresolved D. Germline V CDR1 and CDR2: SGHNT, YYREEE (reference sequence). V gave up 1 base and J gave up 1 base, with 8 bases separating them. The CDR3 is 14 residues long. CDR3 sequence (DNA): TGTGCCAGCAGCTTGTACGGCAGTAACTATGGCTACACCTTC. Residues: CASSLYGSNYGYTF.

This clonotype was seen more than once but under ten times. The rearrangement links TRBV2 to TRBJ2-5, with TRBD1 matching over 7 bases. Trimming took 7 bases from V and 4 from J; bases not matched to a gene: 6. The germline gives CDR1 SNHLY, CDR2 FYNNEI. The CDR3 has 13 amino acids. The CDR3 DNA reads as TGTGCCAGCACGGCGAACAGGGGAGAGACCCAGTACTTC. Its protein is CASTANRGETQYF.

The J gene is TRBJ2-7, the V gene TRBV27; possibly TRBD1 or TRBD2 for D (6 bases each). From germline, CDR1 is MNHEY and CDR2 SMNVEV (reference sequence). The length of the CDR3 is 14 residues. Trimming took 7 bases from V and 5 from J, leaving 18 bases between them. The CDR3 reads CASIIGGPRDEQYF. The CDR3 coding sequence is TGTGCCAGCATAATTGGGGGGCCGAGGGACGAGCAGTACTTC.

The table lists this clonotype with a count of one. This may be a read error: a much more frequent sequence differs by one nucleotide. V usage is TRBV10-3 and J usage is TRBJ2-5; D is possibly TRBD1 (6 bases). The closer fit of TRBJ2-7 to the DNA end suggests the J call may be wrong. This CDR3 contains 13 residues. Germline values: CDR1 ENHRY, CDR2 SYGVKD. The CDR3 nucleotides read TGTGCCATCAGCAATGACAGGACCCACGAGCAGTACTTC. This codes for CAISNDRTHEQYF.

The chain couples TRBV29-1 to TRBJ1-1; the D gene is possibly TRBD1 (5 bases). The CDR3 extends over 14 amino acids. Trimming took 5 bases from V and 4 from J, leaving 17 bases between them. Germline CDR1 reads SQVTM; CDR2 reads ANQGSEA. CDR3 sequence (DNA): TGCAGCGTTCCCCCCCCGTCGGGGCTCACTGAAGCTTTCTTT. Translated: CSVPPPSGLTEAFF.

This clonotype was counted once. A much more abundant neighbour one base away suggests this may be a read error. The chain joins TRBV29-1 to TRBJ2-5, with 7 bases that match TRBD1. Germline lookup yields CDR1 SQVTM and CDR2 ANQGSEA. There are 13 residues in the CDR3. CDR3 nucleotide sequence: TGCAGCGTTGACTGGACAGGACAAGAGACCCAGTGCTTC. Translating it yields CSVDWTGQETQCF.

This clonotype has ten or more counts. The V call is TRBV28, the J call TRBJ2-1; D is uncertain. The CDR3 consists of 13 residues. Germline CDR1 and CDR2: MDHEN and SYDVKM. With 2 bases removed from V and 12 bases from J, the gap between germline ends came to 14 bases. The CDR3 DNA sequence: TGTGCCAGCAGTTTAGGGAACGCGGAAGGGCAGTTCTTC. Translated, it gives CASSLGNAEGQFF.

This clonotype was seen repeatedly, ten times or more. This chain joins TRBV5-1 and TRBJ2-3, with 9 positions matching TRBD2. Losses at the gene ends were 0 bases for V and 3 bases for J; bases not matched to a gene: 2. Germline V gene data show CDR1 as SGHRS and CDR2 as YFSETQ. The CDR3 length is 15 residues. CDR3 DNA sequence: TGCGCCAGCAGCTTGGCTAGCGGGGTAACAGATACGCAGTATTTT. Translation gives CASSLASGVTDTQYF.

This clonotype has more than one count but fewer than ten. This sequence joins TRBV20-1 and TRBJ1-2; TRBD1 might be the D (5 bases). The germline V gene has CDR1 DFQATT and CDR2 SNEGSKA (reference sequence). The V end was cut by 5 bases, the J end by 6 bases, with 16 bases between. The CDR3 extends over 13 amino acids. The CDR3 DNA reads as TGCAGTGCTGGGGGTAGGAAAATAGATGGCTACACCTTC. As protein: CSAGGRKIDGYTF.

This clonotype was seen a few times. This chain connects TRBV12-3 or TRBV12-4 to TRBJ2-3, with D uncertain. The CDR3 spans 15 residues. The V end lost 5 bases, the J end lost 1 base, and 13 bases lay between the germline ends. CDR3 in DNA: TGTGCCAGCAGTCAAATCCAAAGGGGCACAGATACGCAGTATTTT. It specifies CASSQIQRGTDTQYF.

Turning to this clonotype: This may be a read error, as it is one base from a much larger clone. This chain joins TRBV29-1 and TRBJ2-5; D unresolved. The CDR3 totals 9 residues. Germline-derived CDR1 and CDR2 are SQVTM and ANQGSEA. The V end was cut by 5 bases, the J end by 11 bases, with 9 bases between. CDR3 DNA sequence: TGCAGCGTTATGGCAAATCAGTACTTC. This translates into CSVMANQYF.